These T cell receptor beta chains were read from a single sample in a study of cytomegalovirus exposure and HLA in healthy donors. The assay was immunoSEQ multiplex PCR, and TCRdb's table has in-frame clones only and misses some. The sample has about 190,000 clones, under 80% seen once; the top ten hold 4.5% to 5.5%. The source material was PBMCs. Source of these receptors: a man under 40 in good health and CMV-seropositive. The conserved cysteine and the conserved F or W are not part of the CDR3 here.

j_call: TRBJ1-3; cdr3_length: 13; v_call: TRBV5-1; cdr3_aa: ASSLTGGEGNTIY
j_call: TRBJ2-3; cdr3_length: 13; v_call: TRBV6-1; cdr3_aa: ASSSQRGSTDTQY
j_call: TRBJ1-1; cdr3_length: 12; v_call: TRBV5-4; cdr3_aa: ASSAGTGVTEAF
j_call: TRBJ2-7; cdr3_length: 13; v_call: TRBV10-2; cdr3_aa: ASSPPNPQGYEQY
j_call: TRBJ1-2; cdr3_length: 12; v_call: TRBV11-1; cdr3_aa: ASSSPWGREGYT
j_call: TRBJ1-2; cdr3_length: 11; v_call: TRBV10-3; cdr3_aa: AISDPDRQSYT
j_call: TRBJ1-1; cdr3_length: 12; v_call: TRBV28; cdr3_aa: ASSSPGASTEAF
j_call: TRBJ2-7; cdr3_length: 12; v_call: TRBV6-1; cdr3_aa: ASRAGTGSYEQY
j_call: TRBJ2-3; cdr3_length: 13; v_call: TRBV11-2; cdr3_aa: ASSPGTLRTDTQY
j_call: TRBJ2-1; cdr3_length: 12; v_call: TRBV9; cdr3_aa: ASSVSGDAQEQF
j_call: TRBJ2-3; cdr3_length: 14; v_call: TRBV9; cdr3_aa: ASSVGGDRGTDTQY
j_call: TRBJ2-6; cdr3_length: 14; v_call: TRBV12-5; cdr3_aa: ASGLETGSGANVLT
j_call: TRBJ1-5; cdr3_length: 13; v_call: TRBV19; cdr3_aa: ASSIIESGNQPQH
j_call: TRBJ2-2; cdr3_length: 12; v_call: TRBV7-3; cdr3_aa: ASSLRGIGGELF
j_call: TRBJ1-1; cdr3_length: 12; v_call: TRBV19; cdr3_aa: ASSIRGLNTEAF
j_call: TRBJ2-1; cdr3_length: 14; v_call: TRBV7-3; cdr3_aa: ASSDRDRGNYNEQF
j_call: TRBJ1-2; cdr3_length: 11; v_call: TRBV11-2; cdr3_aa: ASTLRRGGGYT
j_call: TRBJ1-1; cdr3_length: 13; v_call: TRBV9; cdr3_aa: ASSGEGTVNTEAF
j_call: TRBJ1-6; cdr3_length: 12; v_call: TRBV6-6; cdr3_aa: ASTGGGLPSPLH
j_call: TRBJ1-4; cdr3_length: 14; v_call: TRBV27; cdr3_aa: ASSTYSGATNEKLF
j_call: TRBJ1-5; cdr3_length: 13; v_call: TRBV9; cdr3_aa: ASSQDPQIGQPQH
j_call: TRBJ2-1; cdr3_length: 13; v_call: TRBV6-4; cdr3_aa: ASRASGSSYNEQF
j_call: TRBJ1-6; cdr3_length: 13; v_call: TRBV9; cdr3_aa: ASSVVADPNSPLH
j_call: TRBJ2-7; cdr3_length: 13; v_call: TRBV7-9; cdr3_aa: ASSLGSGILYEQY
j_call: TRBJ2-1; cdr3_length: 14; v_call: TRBV19; cdr3_aa: ASSSGGGLGYNEQF
j_call: TRBJ2-4; cdr3_length: 15; v_call: TRBV27; cdr3_aa: ASSFRVVQGGQNIQY
j_call: TRBJ1-6; cdr3_length: 13; v_call: TRBV6-6; cdr3_aa: ASSYPALGDSPLH
j_call: TRBJ2-7; cdr3_length: 10; v_call: TRBV16; cdr3_aa: ASSQSTYEQY
j_call: TRBJ1-3; cdr3_length: 13; v_call: TRBV28; cdr3_aa: ASSPDRGSGNTIY
j_call: TRBJ1-2; cdr3_length: 12; v_call: TRBV6-5; cdr3_aa: ASSSMTFNYGYT
j_call: TRBJ2-5; cdr3_length: 13; v_call: TRBV9; cdr3_aa: ASSVGTLDGETQY
j_call: TRBJ2-3; cdr3_length: 13; v_call: TRBV27; cdr3_aa: ASSGGRVGTDTQY
j_call: TRBJ1-1; cdr3_length: 11; v_call: TRBV27; cdr3_aa: ASSPGTGVEAF
j_call: TRBJ1-5; cdr3_length: 13; v_call: TRBV30; cdr3_aa: AWSARDRYNQPQH
j_call: TRBJ2-5; cdr3_length: 13; v_call: TRBV7-6; cdr3_aa: ASSLQTGVQETQY
j_call: TRBJ2-1; cdr3_length: 13; v_call: TRBV29-1; cdr3_aa: SVEDRASGYNEQF